This entry lists 24 T cell receptor beta chains sequenced from one sample in a study of blood T cells in healthy people across ages. Primed by a sample-barcoded 5' primer and a J-beta primer mix, a second PCR proceeded for 7 to 11 cycles. TCRdb called the 5' RACE reads again in MiXCR, with one record for every CDR3 protein. This table holds 600,000 to 800,000 distinct CDR3 sequences, 52% found once. Sequenced input: blood. Source of these receptors: an elderly woman in good health.

With respect to this clonotype: This may arise from a read error, as a much more abundant clone is one base away. The chain recombines TRBV20-1 with TRBJ2-1; no firm D call. Germline-derived CDR1 and CDR2 are DFQATT and SNEGSKA (reference sequence). Trimming stripped 0 bases from V and 10 bases from J, with 19 bases between. CDR3 length equals 15 residues. CDR3 nucleotide sequence: TGCAGTGCTAGAGATTGGACCGAACGACTGAAGGAGCAGTTCTTC. The encoded protein is CSARDWTERLKEQFF.

Concerning this clonotype: A read error is possible here, since a much larger clone lies one base away. The rearrangement joins TRBV5-1 to TRBJ1-1; tentatively, D is TRBD1 (6 bases). Trimming left V 7 bases short and J 3 bases short, with 22 bases between. CDR1 is SGHRS and CDR2 is YFSETQ in the germline V gene. This CDR3 is 16 amino acids long. For the CDR3, the DNA is TGCGCCAGCCCCACAAAAGGGGGGGCAAGGGACACTGAAGCTTTCTTT. Translating gives CASPTKGGARDTEAFF.

This clonotype was seen a handful of times. The V and J genes are TRBV20-1 and TRBJ2-2; 12 nucleotides line up with TRBD2. V was clipped by 0 bases and J by 4 bases; unmatched bases: 9. In germline, CDR1 is DFQATT, CDR2 SNEGSKA (reference sequence). There are 18 residues in the CDR3. As DNA, the CDR3 is TGCAGTGCTAGAGATTACCCTAGCGGGAGGGCGCCCACCGGGGAGCTGTTTTTT. Protein sequence: CSARDYPSGRAPTGELFF.

The genes are TRBV20-1 and TRBJ1-2; D remains ambiguous. The length of the CDR3 is 15 residues. V lost 6 bases, J lost 4 bases, and 21 bases lay in between. Per germline, CDR1 DFQATT and CDR2 SNEGSKA (reference sequence). The CDR3 DNA follows: TGCAGTGCCATCGAGGAGGCCCTCCCTAGCTATGGCTACACCTTC. Translation: CSAIEEALPSYGYTF.

The chain couples TRBV28 to TRBJ2-7, with D perhaps TRBD1 or TRBD2 (5 bases each). With 2 bases removed from V and 3 bases from J, the gap between germline ends came to 14 bases. Per the germline V gene, CDR1 is MDHEN and CDR2 is SYDVKM. The CDR3 has 15 residues. Here the CDR3 reads CASSLPGTTYYEQYF. The CDR3 nucleotides read TGTGCCAGCAGTTTACCCGGGACCACTTACTACGAGCAGTACTTC.

Notes on this clonotype: At one of its ends the junction is not consistent with the germline gene, which may arise from a read error. The rearrangement uses TRBV5-1 and TRBJ2-1; tentative D call: TRBD2 (6 bases). CDR1 and CDR2 from the germline V gene are SGHRS and YFSETQ. The CDR3 sequence is 15 residues long. The CDR3 protein is CAGSFGLAFYNEQFF. CDR3 coding DNA: TGCGCCGGCAGCTTTGGCCTAGCGTTCTACAATGAGCAGTTCTTC.

This clonotype was seen many times. This chain connects TRBV5-1 to TRBJ2-1, with 9 bases identical to TRBD2. V gave up 4 bases and J gave up 4 bases; unmatched junction bases: 6. The CDR3 totals 15 residues. Per the germline V gene, CDR1 is SGHRS and CDR2 is YFSETQ. For the CDR3, the DNA is TGCGCCAGCAGCCAAGCGGGAGGAACATACAATGAGCAGTTCTTC. This translates into CASSQAGGTYNEQFF.

The chain carries TRBV12-3 or TRBV12-4 and TRBJ2-3; TRBD1 matches 7 bases. Trimming at V came to 5 bases and at J to 6 bases, leaving 5 bases not matched to a gene. CDR3 length: 13 amino acids. The chain's CDR3 is CASSPGTADTQYF. The CDR3, as DNA: TGTGCCAGCAGTCCCGGGACAGCCGATACGCAGTATTTT.

This clonotype was seen at least ten times. The J gene is TRBJ2-3, the V gene TRBV20-1, with TRBD1 identical over 8 bases. CDR1 and CDR2 from the germline V gene are DFQATT and SNEGSKA (reference sequence). Trimming took 6 bases from V and 2 from J; bases not matched to a gene: 7. The CDR3 loop spans 14 amino acids. The CDR3 reads CSAPGQGFTDTQYF. The DNA for the CDR3 is TGCAGTGCCCCTGGACAGGGATTCACAGATACGCAGTATTTT.

This clonotype was picked up many times. The V call is TRBV20-1, the J call TRBJ2-7; D call uncertain. V lost 3 bases and J 4 bases, leaving 16 bases between the germline ends. There are 14 residues in the CDR3. Germline V gives CDR1 DFQATT, CDR2 SNEGSKA (reference sequence). DNA for the CDR3: TGCAGTGCTAGGGGCAGCCAGCGATCTTACGAGCAGTACTTC. This gives the protein CSARGSQRSYEQYF.

Comments on this clonotype: With a much larger clone just one base away, this may be a read error. The chain links TRBV12-3 or TRBV12-4 to TRBJ2-1; D possibly uses TRBD1 or TRBD2 (5 bases each). The CDR3 is made up of 15 amino acids. The CDR3 DNA reads TGTGCCTGCAGTCCGGGCCTATTGGGGGTTAATGAGCAGTTCTTC. This sequence encodes CACSPGLLGVNEQFF.

This clonotype was counted ten times or more. The chain uses TRBV9 and TRBJ2-1, with 9 bases fitting TRBD1. This CDR3 spans 14 amino acids. The germline V gene encodes CDR1 SGDLS and CDR2 YYNGEE. Unmatched junction bases numbered 3, after V lost 3 bases and J lost 5 bases. The CDR3 DNA is TGTGCCAGCAGCGAGGGACAGGGAAACAATGAGCAGTTCTTC. Translating it yields CASSEGQGNNEQFF.

This clonotype was seen at least ten times. The chain uses TRBV3-1 and TRBJ2-1; 12 bases are a match to TRBD2. Trimming cost V 4 bases and J 0 bases; bases outside gene matches: 7. This CDR3 has 18 amino acids. The germline V gene encodes CDR1 LGHDT and CDR2 YNNKEL (reference sequence). In nucleotides, the CDR3 is TGTGCCAGCAGCCCAAGACTAGCGGGAGAGCGCTCCTACAATGAGCAGTTCTTC. This translates into CASSPRLAGERSYNEQFF.

In its sample, this clonotype was seen many times. This sequence joins TRBV29-1 and TRBJ2-3; D is unresolved. From germline, CDR1 is SQVTM and CDR2 ANQGSEA. This CDR3 comprises 12 residues. Deletions cut 6 bases from V and 6 bases from J, with 13 bases between. DNA of the CDR3: TGCAGCGTCGCAAGTGGTTACGATACGCAGTATTTT. It yields the protein CSVASGYDTQYF.

The rearrangement joins TRBV2 to TRBJ2-2, with D perhaps matching TRBD2 (5 bases). The CDR3 sequence is 13 residues long. Germline assignment: CDR1 SNHLY and CDR2 FYNNEI. The V and J ends lost 8 bases and 4 bases respectively, with 11 bases between them. CDR3 bases: TGTGCCAGCCTTTCTGCGGGCACCGGGGAGCTGTTTTTT. It specifies CASLSAGTGELFF.

In DNA form, the CDR3 reads TGTGCCAGCAGTTTAGACAGCTTGGCGAACTATGGCTACACCTTC. It encodes CASSLDSLANYGYTF. The V gene is TRBV12-3 or TRBV12-4, the J gene TRBJ1-2; no definite D call. The CDR3 is 15 amino acids. V gave up 1 base and J gave up 2 bases, with 11 bases separating them.

This clonotype showed up many times. This chain joins TRBV5-5 and TRBJ1-5; weak D call: TRBD1 (5 bases). The germline gives CDR1 SGHKS, CDR2 YYEKEE (reference sequence). The CDR3 sequence is 16 residues long. V lost 0 bases and J 6 bases, leaving 16 bases between the germline ends. This CDR3 is CASSLVGPPFLQPQHF. In nucleotides, the CDR3 is TGTGCCAGCAGCTTGGTGGGACCCCCCTTCCTTCAGCCCCAGCATTTT.

The chain joins TRBV27 to TRBJ1-1, with D perhaps TRBD1 (5 bases). There are 16 residues in the CDR3. The V end was cut by 9 bases, the J end by 0 bases, with 20 bases between. Per germline, CDR1 MNHEY and CDR2 SMNVEV (reference sequence). CDR3 in amino acids: CARPTRGGDMNTEAFF. CDR3 DNA: TGTGCCAGACCTACTAGGGGCGGAGACATGAACACTGAAGCTTTCTTT.

This rearrangement joins TRBV7-9 to TRBJ2-7, with D possibly TRBD1 on 5 matching bases. The CDR3 spans 13 residues. CDR1 is SEHNR and CDR2 is FQNEAQ in the germline V gene (reference sequence). The V and J ends lost 5 bases and 7 bases respectively, with 15 bases between them. DNA of the CDR3: TGTGCCAGCAGCCTCCAGACAGAAGGGGAGCAGTACTTC. It specifies CASSLQTEGEQYF.

This clonotype has only a few counts. In nucleotides, the CDR3 is TGCAGCGTTAATACAATCGACGGCCGGACTGAAGCTTTCTTT. Translation gives CSVNTIDGRTEAFF. The chain carries TRBV29-1 and TRBJ1-1, with D unclear. Germline CDR1 reads SQVTM; CDR2 reads ANQGSEA. Trimming left V 5 bases short and J 5 bases short, with 18 bases between. CDR3 length: 14 residues.

This clonotype was counted a few times. The rearrangement joins TRBV6-6 to TRBJ1-3; D might be TRBD1 (6 bases). The germline CDR1 and CDR2 sequences are MNHNY and SVGAGI (reference sequence). The CDR3 sequence is 13 residues long. Trimming stripped 5 bases from V and 4 bases from J, with 9 bases between. CDR3 region: CASSGTRGNTIYF. The CDR3 nucleotides read TGTGCCAGCAGTGGGACACGAGGAAACACCATATATTTT.

This clonotype was recorded once. This sequence joins TRBV27 and TRBJ1-2; D is ambiguous. Looked up from germline, CDR1 is MNHEY and CDR2 is SMNVEV (reference sequence). The germline V and J ends were trimmed by 2 bases and 1 base, with 8 bases remaining between them. CDR3 length: 14 amino acids. In DNA, the CDR3 is TGTGCCAGCAGTTTAACGCGGAATAACTATGGCTACACCTTC. Its protein is CASSLTRNNYGYTF.

This clonotype showed up many times. The rearrangement joins TRBV20-1 to TRBJ2-1; no firm D call. V was clipped by 0 bases and J by 10 bases, with 7 bases between them. The CDR3 totals 11 residues. CDR1 and CDR2 from the germline V gene are DFQATT and SNEGSKA (reference sequence). CDR3 region: CSARDPEEQFF. For the CDR3, the DNA is TGCAGTGCTAGAGATCCCGAAGAGCAGTTCTTC.

This chain uses TRBV10-3 with TRBJ2-7; 7 bases map to TRBD2. The CDR3 is 14 amino acids. From germline, CDR1 is ENHRY and CDR2 SYGVKD. V dropped 3 bases and J dropped 3; count of bases not matched to a gene: 5. The chain's CDR3 is CAISDPAGNYEQYF. In nucleotides, the CDR3 is TGTGCCATCAGTGACCCAGCGGGGAACTACGAGCAGTACTTC.